Listed below are T cell receptor beta chains from one sample, sequenced in a study of blood T cell repertoires in COVID-19. Repertoires were generated with immunoSEQ multiplex PCR, while TCRdb's copy carries only in-frame clones and drops some. The top ten hold 1% of the sample, which has some 310,000 clones, around 90% seen once. Sequenced material: peripheral blood. The receptors come from a man aged 45-60 years with active or convalescent COVID-19. CDR3s include the opening cysteine and the closing phenylalanine or tryptophan. D genes are given only for firm matches.

TRBV5-6	TRBD1	CASSLGQGSTDTQYF
TRBV18	.	CASSRGPGTNEKLFF
TRBV6-2/TRBV6-3	.	CASSYRVNRNQYF
TRBV5-1	TRBD2	CASTAVVGGHYNEQFF
TRBV5-1	.	CASSLDRTASYGYTF
TRBV29-1	TRBD1	CSATTGGKTEAFF
TRBV25-1	TRBD2	CASRGTSGSYEQYF
TRBV7-2	.	CASSLRAPGVYEQYF
TRBV3-1/TRBV3-2	TRBD2	CASSQGLAGVGEQYF
TRBV28	TRBD2	CASSSTSGRGAYNEQFF
TRBV5-6	TRBD1	CASSQGQLNQPQHF
TRBV4-2	TRBD2	CASSQDTAGGDTQYF
TRBV6-2/TRBV6-3	TRBD1	CASSYPTGIIGTDTQYF
TRBV7-2	TRBD2	CASRREAGGTGELFF
TRBV6-5	.	CASSYSPQYEQYF
TRBV27	.	CASSLSGFSGSWTLGYQPQHF
TRBV5-1	.	CASSSNLNTGELFF
TRBV15	TRBD2	CATSKAASGSFALGLAKNIQYF
TRBV7-9	.	CASSRTGQASNEQFF
TRBV28	.	CASSLAYRVYEQYF
TRBV6-5	TRBD1	CASSYGQGVNYGYTF
TRBV19	TRBD2	CASSIVAGVPYNEQFF
TRBV4-1	TRBD2	CASSPLGLAGRQYF
TRBV19	TRBD2	CASSTRLAGGETQYF
TRBV18	TRBD1	CASSFHRGAQETQYF
TRBV5-6	TRBD2	CASSYSLLAGGFIHEQYF
TRBV5-1	.	CASSLGDSGRGELFF